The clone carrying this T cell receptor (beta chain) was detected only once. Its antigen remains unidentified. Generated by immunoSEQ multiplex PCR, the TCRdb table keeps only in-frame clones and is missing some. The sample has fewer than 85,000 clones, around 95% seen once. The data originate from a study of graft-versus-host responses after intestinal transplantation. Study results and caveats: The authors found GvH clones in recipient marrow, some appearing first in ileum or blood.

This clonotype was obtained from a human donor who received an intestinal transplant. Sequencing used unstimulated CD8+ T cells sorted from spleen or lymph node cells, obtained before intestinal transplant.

For the CDR3, the DNA is TGTGCCAGCAGTTTGGGCAGGGGGCCAGCTAATGAAAAACTGTTTTTT. Translating gives CASSLGRGPANEKLFF. The rearrangement joins TRBV27 to TRBJ1-4, with TRBD1 matching over 8 bases. The CDR3 length is 16 residues. Germline trimming cut 3 bases from V and 3 bases from J; bases unmatched to any gene: 6. Germline V gene sequence: CDR1 MNHEY, CDR2 SMNVEV (reference sequence).